Shown below are 20 T cell receptor beta chains from a single sample sequenced in a study of shared clonotypes between healthy human individuals. The data were produced by immunoSEQ multiplex PCR, yet TCRdb's version contains in-frame clones alone and is incomplete. The sample lists a few million clones, more than 90% seen once, with approximately 0.13% in the top ten. Sequencing used naive CD4+ T cells sorted from blood. Noted subset: CD45RA+ positively selected. These receptors all come from a man aged 18 to 35 in good health.

CDR3 region: CASSSETDSYGYTF. The CDR3 DNA follows: TGCGCCAGCAGCTCTGAGACCGACAGCTATGGCTACACCTTC. The chain is built from TRBV5-1 and TRBJ1-2, with a weak D call TRBD1 (5 bases). The V gene's germline CDR1 is SGHRS and CDR2 YFSETQ. This CDR3 is built from 14 residues. V lost 3 bases to trimming and J lost 4 bases, with 13 bases between them.

This chain connects TRBV6-5 to TRBJ1-2; tentative D call: TRBD1 (6 bases). Trimming cost V 4 bases and J 4 bases, with 10 bases left between them. The CDR3 is 13 amino acids. Germline V lookup: CDR1 MNHEY, CDR2 SVGAGI. CDR3 in amino acids: CASSLQGGYGYTF. CDR3 bases: TGTGCCAGCAGTTTACAGGGAGGCTATGGCTACACCTTC.

The genes are TRBV10-3 and TRBJ2-5; weak D call: TRBD2 (5 bases). This CDR3 region has 14 residues. Trimming cost V 0 bases and J 4 bases, with 9 bases left between them. In germline, CDR1 is ENHRY, CDR2 SYGVKD. The DNA of the CDR3 is TGTGCCATCAGTGAGTCTACGGGAACAGAGACCCAGTACTTC. This sequence encodes CAISESTGTETQYF.

The chain joins TRBV28 to TRBJ2-7, with D perhaps TRBD1 or TRBD2 (5 bases each). The CDR3 runs 15 residues. The V end was cut by 6 bases, the J end by 2 bases, with 17 bases between. CDR1 and CDR2 (germline): MDHEN, SYDVKM. CDR3 sequence reads: CASRPTGTVPYEQYF. In DNA, the CDR3 is TGTGCCAGCAGACCGACCGGGACCGTCCCCTACGAGCAGTACTTC.

The chain combines TRBV19 with TRBJ2-1; TRBD2 matches 14 bases. Germline V gene data show CDR1 as LNHDA and CDR2 as SQIVND (reference sequence). The CDR3 has 17 residues. The trim removed 4 bases at V and 2 bases at J, leaving 4 bases unmatched. The CDR3 bases are TGTGCCAGTAGTACCGGGACTAGCGGGAGCACCTACAATGAGCAGTTCTTC. As protein: CASSTGTSGSTYNEQFF.

V gene TRBV19 combines with J gene TRBJ1-5; D is uncertain. Germline CDR1 is LNHDA and CDR2 is SQIVND (reference sequence). Trimming shortened V by 4 bases and J by 10 bases, and 14 bases separated the two germline ends. The CDR3 spans 13 residues. The CDR3: CASSKAPGFPQHF. The CDR3 coding sequence is TGTGCCAGTAGTAAGGCGCCGGGATTCCCCCAGCATTTT.

In this sample, this clone turned up once. Other DNA sequences in the same sample also yield this CDR3. This chain links TRBV5-1 with TRBJ2-7; the D is unclear. V dropped 2 bases and J dropped 0 bases, with 6 bases sitting between them. The CDR3 spans 13 residues. In germline, CDR1 is SGHRS, CDR2 YFSETQ. CDR3 loop: CASSFDGSYEQYF. The DNA of the CDR3 is TGCGCCAGCAGCTTTGACGGCTCCTACGAGCAGTACTTC.

The rearrangement joins TRBV6-6 to TRBJ2-7; D not resolved. The ends were cut back, 4 bases at V and 5 bases at J, with 9 bases in the middle. There are 12 residues in the CDR3. Germline assignment: CDR1 MNHNY and CDR2 SVGAGI (reference sequence). The CDR3 region has the DNA TGTGCCAGCAGTTCACCCCCCCACGAGCAGTACTTC. Protein sequence: CASSSPPHEQYF.

A single count supports this clone. Other DNA sequences in this sample translate to the same CDR3. The genes are TRBV18 and TRBJ2-5; D not resolved. V lost 6 bases and J 1 base, leaving 3 bases between the germline ends. The CDR3 totals 11 residues. Germline values: CDR1 KGHSH, CDR2 LQKENI. The DNA for the CDR3 is TGTGCCAGCTCGGCCCAAGAGACCCAGTACTTC. Translated, it gives CASSAQETQYF.

The rearrangement uses TRBV6-5 and TRBJ1-2, with a possible D match to TRBD1 (6 bases). Per germline, CDR1 MNHEY and CDR2 SVGAGI. This CDR3 is built from 16 residues. Trimming cost V 0 bases and J 5 bases, with 16 bases left between them. DNA of the CDR3: TGTGCCAGCAGTTACTCGACGTTAGCAGGGGTTTATGGCTACACCTTC. It is translated as CASSYSTLAGVYGYTF.

This clone is a singleton in its sample. V and J are TRBV7-9 and TRBJ1-3; tentative D call: TRBD1 (5 bases). The germline V gene has CDR1 SEHNR and CDR2 FQNEAQ (reference sequence). The CDR3 has 14 amino acids. V gave up 7 bases and J gave up 2 bases, with 12 bases separating them. The CDR3 sequence: CASILRGTGNTIYF. CDR3 sequence (DNA): TGTGCCAGCATCCTTCGGGGGACTGGAAACACCATATATTTT. The whole variable domain, remainder taken from reference TRBV7-9 and TRBJ1-3, is DTGVSQNPRHKITKRGQNVTFRCDPISEHNRLYWYRQTLGQGPEFLTYFQNEAQLEKSRLLSDRFSAERPKGSFSTLEIQRTEQGDSAMYLCASILRGTGNTIYFGEGSWLTVV.

This chain links TRBV7-2 with TRBJ1-5, with D possibly matching TRBD1 (5 bases). Germline V gene lookup returns CDR1 SGHTA and CDR2 FQGNSA. Trimming cost V 3 bases and J 7 bases, with 10 bases left between them. This CDR3 spans 13 amino acids. DNA for the CDR3: TGTGCCAGCAGCTTCAGGGAAGGGCAGCCCCAGCATTTT. This translates into CASSFREGQPQHF.

This sequence joins TRBV30 and TRBJ1-2; D ambiguous. V shed 0 bases and J shed 4 bases, with 15 bases lying between them. The CDR3 contains 15 residues. Germline assignment: CDR1 GTSNPN and CDR2 SVGIG (reference sequence). CDR3 nucleotides: TGTGCCTGGAGTGTTGTCCTAAGGGAAGCCTATGGCTACACCTTC. Translation gives CAWSVVLREAYGYTF.

V usage is TRBV5-1 and J usage is TRBJ2-2; TRBD1 matches at 10 bases. V was clipped by 2 bases and J by 4 bases; unmatched bases: 8. Germline CDR1 reads SGHRS; CDR2 reads YFSETQ. The CDR3 runs 17 residues. The CDR3 spells CASSLSGQGVGTGELFF. DNA for the CDR3: TGCGCCAGCAGCTTATCAGGACAGGGGGTCGGCACCGGGGAGCTGTTTTTT.

The V call is TRBV2, the J call TRBJ2-3; the D gene is possibly TRBD1 (5 bases). This CDR3 contains 16 residues. V was trimmed by 6 bases and J by 2 bases, leaving 18 bases between them. CDR1 is SNHLY, CDR2 FYNNEI, per germline. CDR3 nucleotide sequence: TGTGCCAGCAGAGGGGCCAGGCATAAGGACACAGATACGCAGTATTTT. Its protein is CASRGARHKDTDTQYF.

The chain carries TRBV6-1 and TRBJ2-5; TRBD2 agrees at 7 bases. With V trimmed by 11 bases and J by 2 bases, 5 bases remained unmatched. The germline gives CDR1 MNHNS, CDR2 SASEGT. The CDR3 sequence is 12 residues long. CDR3 nucleotide sequence: TGTGCCGTTGGGCGGGGGCAAGAGACCCAGTACTTC. Encoded protein: CAVGRGQETQYF.

This sequence joins TRBV14 and TRBJ1-2; D gene uncertain. Germline V CDR1 and CDR2: SGHDN, FVKESK. Trimming shortened V by 4 bases and J by 5 bases, and 14 bases separated the two germline ends. This CDR3 has 14 amino acids. CDR3 sequence reads: CASSPHAGWYGYTF. CDR3 coding DNA: TGTGCCAGCAGCCCCCACGCGGGGTGGTATGGCTACACCTTC.

This chain links TRBV4-2 with TRBJ2-7, with D tentatively TRBD2 (5 bases). Trimming left V 4 bases short and J 0 bases short, with 16 bases between. In germline, CDR1 is LGHNA, CDR2 YNFKEQ. This CDR3 has 16 residues. The CDR3 loop reads CASSPSLGISSYEQYF. CDR3 DNA sequence: TGTGCCAGCAGCCCCTCACTAGGGATAAGCTCCTACGAGCAGTACTTC.

The chain carries TRBV5-6 and TRBJ2-7; TRBD2 agrees at 14 bases. J was trimmed by 6 bases and V by 3 bases; bases with no gene match: 11. This CDR3 contains 17 residues. The germline V gene encodes CDR1 SGHDT and CDR2 YYEEEE. This CDR3 reads CASSSKPGLAGVGEQYF. In DNA form, the CDR3 reads TGTGCCAGCAGCTCAAAACCGGGACTAGCGGGAGTAGGCGAGCAGTACTTC.

The CDR3 DNA is TGTGCCAGCTCACCGGAAGCGGGAGTGAGTTACAATGAGCAGTTCTTC. This codes for CASSPEAGVSYNEQFF. The chain recombines TRBV18 with TRBJ2-1, with 8 bases matching TRBD2. CDR1 is KGHSH and CDR2 is LQKENI in the germline V gene. Trimming took 3 bases from V and 4 from J; bases not matched to a gene: 8. This CDR3 is 16 amino acids long.